This T cell receptor beta chain was sequenced for a study of T cells in localized non-small cell lung cancer. Only in-frame clones appear in the TCRdb table, and some are missing; sequencing was by immunoSEQ multiplex PCR. Among some 64,000 clones listed, roughly 80% were seen once. The CDR3 runs to 14 residues. Trimming took 0 bases from V and 5 from J, leaving 11 bases between them. Germline CDR1 is SGHNT and CDR2 is YYREEE (reference sequence). V and J are TRBV5-4 and TRBJ1-2; a possible D gene is TRBD1 (5 bases). The specimen comprised PBMCs, sampled before any cancer treatment. This receptor was identified in a man aged 35-69 years with stage II lung adenocarcinoma. DNA of the CDR3: TGTGCCAGCAGCTTGGCAGGGAGGAGGTATGGCTACACCTTC. Translated, it gives CASSLAGRRYGYTF.